A selection of T cell receptor beta chains follows, all from one sample in a study of cytomegalovirus exposure and HLA in healthy donors. The data were produced by immunoSEQ multiplex PCR, yet TCRdb's version contains in-frame clones alone and is incomplete. The sample carries 100,000 or so clones, 79% recorded once. The sequenced sample was PBMCs. The receptors come from a female donor in good health and CMV-seropositive. Both conserved end residues are part of each CDR3. The D gene is left open where the match is weak.

cdr3_aa: CASSEAGANIQYF
d_call: -
j_call: TRBJ2-4
v_call: TRBV10-1

cdr3_aa: CASSPRLGQVYGYTF
d_call: -
j_call: TRBJ1-2
v_call: TRBV7-2

cdr3_aa: CASSPETGTVFNSPLHF
d_call: -
j_call: TRBJ1-6
v_call: TRBV7-9

cdr3_aa: CASSHPDRGSGNTIYF
d_call: TRBD1
j_call: TRBJ1-3
v_call: TRBV4-2

cdr3_aa: CASSLFTAPSYEQYF
d_call: -
j_call: TRBJ2-7
v_call: TRBV5-1

cdr3_aa: CASSLKAGNTEAFF
d_call: -
j_call: TRBJ1-1
v_call: TRBV7-8

cdr3_aa: CASSFPQAKQYF
d_call: -
j_call: TRBJ2-7
v_call: TRBV6-1

cdr3_aa: CASSPGGEQETQYF
d_call: TRBD2
j_call: TRBJ2-5
v_call: TRBV11-3

cdr3_aa: CASSLQGGEQYF
d_call: -
j_call: TRBJ2-7
v_call: TRBV11-3

cdr3_aa: CASSEDLRGHEQFF
d_call: -
j_call: TRBJ2-1
v_call: TRBV6-1